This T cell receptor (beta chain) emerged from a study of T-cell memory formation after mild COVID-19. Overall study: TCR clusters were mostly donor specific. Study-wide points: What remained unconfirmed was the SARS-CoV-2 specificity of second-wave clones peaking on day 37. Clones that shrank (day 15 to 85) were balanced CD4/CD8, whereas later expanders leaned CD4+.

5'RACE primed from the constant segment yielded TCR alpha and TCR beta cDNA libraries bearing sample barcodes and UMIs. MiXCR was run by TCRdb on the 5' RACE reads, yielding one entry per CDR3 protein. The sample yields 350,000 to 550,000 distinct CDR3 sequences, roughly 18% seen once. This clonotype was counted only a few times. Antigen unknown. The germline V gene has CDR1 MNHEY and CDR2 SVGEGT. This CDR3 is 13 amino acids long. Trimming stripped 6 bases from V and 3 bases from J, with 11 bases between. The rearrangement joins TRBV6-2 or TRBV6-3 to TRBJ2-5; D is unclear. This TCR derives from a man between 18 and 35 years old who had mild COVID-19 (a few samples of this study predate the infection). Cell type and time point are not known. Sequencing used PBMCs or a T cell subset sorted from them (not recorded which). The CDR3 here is CASSEGRKETQYF. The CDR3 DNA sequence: TGTGCCAGCAGCGAAGGACGGAAAGAGACCCAGTACTTC.